What follows is one T cell receptor (beta chain) and its context. What it binds is not known. This sample is part of a study of vaccination and CD4 T cells after COVID-19. About the study: The stimulating agents, overlapping spike peptides, came from SARS-CoV-2, HCoV-NL63, HCoV-OC43 and HCoV-229E.

Treatment in this sample: roughly ten-day PBMC culture with coronavirus spike peptide pools or control peptides (ViraFEST assay). Sequenced with the Oncomine TCR Beta short-read assay was DNA taken from cultured CD4+ T cells. Using the QIAamp micro DNA kit, genomic DNA was extracted from the CD4+ T cells that had been cultured. TCRdb used MiXCR to reprocess the PCR reads, holding one entry per CDR3 protein. Among approximately 11,000 distinct CDR3 sequences listed, 64% were seen once. This CDR3 contains 12 residues. V shed 10 bases and J shed 1 base, with 9 bases lying between them. Germline V gives CDR1 MDHEN, CDR2 SYDVKM.

This TCR was recovered from a human donor who had recovered from COVID-19. The chain couples TRBV28 to TRBJ2-3; TRBD2 is a possible D gene (5 bases). The sequenced sample consisted of CD4+ T cells from blood, cultured in vitro. DNA of the CDR3: TGTGCCATCCACGGGGGCACAGATACGCAGTATTTT. It translates to CAIHGGTDTQYF.